These 9 T cell receptor beta chains were all obtained from the same sample, sequenced in a study of T cell responses to AZD1222 COVID-19 vaccine. Clones were sequenced by immunoSEQ multiplex PCR, and TCRdb holds only the in-frame ones, with some missing. Among about 180,000 clones listed, 80% to 90% were seen once. The source material was peripheral blood, sampled on day 0 of AZD1222 vaccination. The origin of the receptors is an adult in good health.

The chain uses TRBV6-5 and TRBJ2-1, with D uncertain. With 5 bases removed from V and 8 bases from J, the gap between germline ends came to 4 bases. The V gene's germline CDR1 is MNHEY and CDR2 SVGAGI. CDR3 length equals 10 residues. The CDR3 here is CASSRDEQFF. The CDR3 region has the DNA TGTGCCAGCAGTCGAGATGAGCAGTTCTTC.

J is TRBJ1-2 and V is TRBV30; D gene ambiguous. The germline V gene encodes CDR1 GTSNPN and CDR2 SVGIG (reference sequence). V was clipped by 0 bases and J by 5 bases, with 4 bases between them. This CDR3 region has 11 residues. The CDR3 here is CAWSVQYGYTF. CDR3 bases: TGTGCCTGGAGTGTACAGTATGGCTACACCTTC.

V usage is TRBV4-1 and J usage is TRBJ1-1; the D is unclear. The CDR3 runs 15 residues. Trimming removed 4 bases from V and 1 base from J, with 13 bases in between. From germline, CDR1 is MGHRA and CDR2 YSYEKL. The CDR3 here is CASSPTWGTNTEAFF. The DNA for the CDR3 is TGCGCCAGCAGCCCGACTTGGGGTACGAACACTGAAGCTTTCTTT.

The gene calls are TRBV5-4 and TRBJ2-7; possible D gene TRBD2, 5 bases. Trimming took off 2 bases at V and 3 bases at J, with 6 bases between the two ends. CDR1 is SGHNT, CDR2 YYREEE, per germline (reference sequence). The CDR3 has 12 residues. CDR3 residues: CASSLGGYEQYF. In nucleotides, the CDR3 is TGTGCCAGCAGCTTAGGAGGCTACGAGCAGTACTTC.

The chain has TRBV27 and TRBJ2-7, with 9 positions matching TRBD1. CDR3 length: 13 amino acids. Germline assignment: CDR1 MNHEY and CDR2 SMNVEV (reference sequence). The trim removed 5 bases at V and 6 bases at J, leaving 5 bases unmatched. The CDR3 spells CASSPGQGREQYF. The DNA for the CDR3 is TGTGCCAGCAGTCCGGGACAGGGACGCGAGCAGTACTTC.

Here the CDR3 reads CASSFGPATTNEKLFF. The CDR3 bases are TGTGCCAGCAGCTTCGGGCCGGCAACAACTAATGAAAAACTGTTTTTT. This chain joins TRBV5-5 and TRBJ1-4; no firm D call. This CDR3 comprises 16 residues. Trimming stripped 2 bases from V and 0 bases from J, with 11 bases between. The V gene's germline CDR1 is SGHKS and CDR2 YYEKEE (reference sequence).

The rearrangement joins TRBV30 to TRBJ2-3, with D unclear. CDR1 GTSNPN and CDR2 SVGIG come from the germline V gene (reference sequence). Trimming shortened V by 3 bases and J by 0 bases, and 7 bases separated the two germline ends. The CDR3 extends over 13 amino acids. CDR3 in DNA: TGTGCCTGGAGGAGACTGAGCACAGATACGCAGTATTTT. Encoded protein: CAWRRLSTDTQYF.

The V gene is TRBV6-5, the J gene TRBJ1-5, with D possibly matching TRBD1 (5 bases). The CDR3 totals 15 residues. The germline CDR1 and CDR2 sequences are MNHEY and SVGAGI. V was trimmed by 8 bases and J by 2 bases, leaving 16 bases between them. The DNA of the CDR3 is TGTGCCAGCGCAGGGTTCCCCTATGGCAATCAGCCCCAGCATTTT. As protein: CASAGFPYGNQPQHF.

In DNA, the CDR3 is TGTGCCATCAGTGAGGGGACTGAAGCTTTCTTT. This gives the protein CAISEGTEAFF. The chain joins TRBV10-3 to TRBJ1-1; D is ambiguous. The CDR3 has 11 residues. CDR1 is ENHRY, CDR2 SYGVKD, per germline. Trimming took 2 bases from V and 5 from J, leaving 3 bases between them.